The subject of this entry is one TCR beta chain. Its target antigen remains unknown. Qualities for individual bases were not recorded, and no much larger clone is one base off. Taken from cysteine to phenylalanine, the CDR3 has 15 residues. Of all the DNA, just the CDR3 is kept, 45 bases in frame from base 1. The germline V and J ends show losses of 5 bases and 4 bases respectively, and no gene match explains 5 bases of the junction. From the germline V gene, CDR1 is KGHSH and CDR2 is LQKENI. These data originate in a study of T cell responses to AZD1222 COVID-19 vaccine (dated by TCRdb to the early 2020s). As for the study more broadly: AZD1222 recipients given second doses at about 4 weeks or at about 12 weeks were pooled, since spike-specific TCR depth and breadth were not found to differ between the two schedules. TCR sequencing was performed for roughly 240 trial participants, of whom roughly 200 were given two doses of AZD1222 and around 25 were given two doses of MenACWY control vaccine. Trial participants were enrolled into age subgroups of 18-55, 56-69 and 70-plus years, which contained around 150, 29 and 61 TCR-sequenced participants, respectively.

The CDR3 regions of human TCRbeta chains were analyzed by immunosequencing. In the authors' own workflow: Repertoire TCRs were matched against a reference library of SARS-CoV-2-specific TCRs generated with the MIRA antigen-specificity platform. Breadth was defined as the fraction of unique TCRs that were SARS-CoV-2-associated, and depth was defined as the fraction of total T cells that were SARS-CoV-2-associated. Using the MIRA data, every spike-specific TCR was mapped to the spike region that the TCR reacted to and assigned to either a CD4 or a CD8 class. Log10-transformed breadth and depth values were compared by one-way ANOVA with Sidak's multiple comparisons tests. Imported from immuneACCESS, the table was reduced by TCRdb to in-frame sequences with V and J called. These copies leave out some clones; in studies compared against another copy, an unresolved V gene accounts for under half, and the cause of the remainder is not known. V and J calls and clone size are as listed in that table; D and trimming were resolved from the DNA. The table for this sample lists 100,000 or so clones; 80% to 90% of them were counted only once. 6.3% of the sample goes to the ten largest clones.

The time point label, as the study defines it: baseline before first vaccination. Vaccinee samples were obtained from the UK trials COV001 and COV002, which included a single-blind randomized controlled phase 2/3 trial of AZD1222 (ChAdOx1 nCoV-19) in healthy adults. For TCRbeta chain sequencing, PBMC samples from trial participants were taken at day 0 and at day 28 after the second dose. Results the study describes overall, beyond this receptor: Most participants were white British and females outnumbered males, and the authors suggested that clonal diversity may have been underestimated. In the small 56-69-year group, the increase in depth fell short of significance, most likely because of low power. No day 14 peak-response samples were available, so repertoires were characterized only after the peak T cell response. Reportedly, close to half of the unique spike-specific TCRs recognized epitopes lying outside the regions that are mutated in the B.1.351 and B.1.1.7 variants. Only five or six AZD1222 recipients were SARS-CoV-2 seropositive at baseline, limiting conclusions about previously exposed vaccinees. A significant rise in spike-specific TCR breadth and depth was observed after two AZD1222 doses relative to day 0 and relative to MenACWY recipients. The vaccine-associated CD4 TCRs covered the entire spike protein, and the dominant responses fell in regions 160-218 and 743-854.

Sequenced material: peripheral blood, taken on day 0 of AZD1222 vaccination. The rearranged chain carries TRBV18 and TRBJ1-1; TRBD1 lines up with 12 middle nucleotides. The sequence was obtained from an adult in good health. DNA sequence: TGTGCCAGCTCAAGGGACAGGGGGCGTATCACTGAAGCTTTCTTT. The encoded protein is CASSRDRGRITEAFF.